This record concerns one T cell receptor beta chain sequence. Its antigen is unidentified. The sample comes from a study of T cells after yellow fever vaccination. Study-wide findings and caveats: Among primary-vaccination clones, most reappeared after the booster, at approximately 97% for CD4 and more than 75% for CD8.

TCRdb re-analysed the 5' RACE reads in MiXCR, keeping a single row per CDR3 protein. The table shows around 310,000 distinct CDR3 sequences, with around 3.6% occurring only once. The CDR3 is 15 residues long. The germline gives CDR1 DFQATT, CDR2 SNEGSKA (reference sequence). The sample was PBMCs, taken on the day of the yellow fever booster vaccination. The chain employs TRBV20-1 and TRBJ2-7, with a possible D match to TRBD1 (6 bases). The sequence derives from a man in his late teens or twenties who received the YFV17D yellow fever vaccine. This CDR3 is CSARDGGQARIEQYV. Written as DNA, the CDR3 is TGCAGTGCAAGAGATGGGGGACAAGCTCGTATCGAGCAGTACGTC.